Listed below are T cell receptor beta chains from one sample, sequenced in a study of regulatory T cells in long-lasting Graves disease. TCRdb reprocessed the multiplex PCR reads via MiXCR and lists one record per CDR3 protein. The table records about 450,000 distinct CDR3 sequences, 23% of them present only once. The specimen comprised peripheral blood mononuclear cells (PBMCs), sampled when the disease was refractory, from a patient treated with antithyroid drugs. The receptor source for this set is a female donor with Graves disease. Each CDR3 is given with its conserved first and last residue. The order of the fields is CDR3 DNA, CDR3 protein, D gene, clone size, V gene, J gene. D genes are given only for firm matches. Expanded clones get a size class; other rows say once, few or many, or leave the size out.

TGTGCCAGCAGTAAAGGGGCAACAGGGGTTTATTGGACTGAAGCTTTCTTT	CASSKGATGVYWTEAFF	TRBD1	few	TRBV6-2/TRBV6-3	TRBJ1-1
TGTGCCAGCAGTTATTCGGCCGGGACAGCTGAAAAACTGTTTTTT	CASSYSAGTAEKLFF	TRBD1	-	TRBV6-2/TRBV6-3	TRBJ1-4
TGTGCCAGCAGTGACCGGGGGCTAGTAAGGACTAGCGGGAGCTCGAAGGTGGTGGCCGAGCAGTACTTC	CASSDRGLVRTSGSSKVVAEQYF	TRBD2	few	TRBV2	TRBJ2-7
TGTGCCAGCAGACGGGCCGGGACAGGCCCCTACGAGCAGTACTTC	CASRRAGTGPYEQYF	TRBD1	-	TRBV28	TRBJ2-7
TGTGCCATAGGACAGGGGGAAGCCCAGCAGTACTTC	CAIGQGEAQQYF	TRBD1	once	TRBV10-3	TRBJ2-7
TGTGCCAGCAGCTTAGGCCAACTCCGAACTCAAGAGACCCAGTACTTC	CASSLGQLRTQETQYF	-	-	TRBV7-2	TRBJ2-5
TGTGCCATCGGGGGACAGGGAGGTTCATTAGATACGCAGTATTTT	CAIGGQGGSLDTQYF	TRBD1	-	TRBV10-3	TRBJ2-3
TGTGCCAGCAACCCCCGGACAGGGGGGAACACTGAAGCTTTCTTT	CASNPRTGGNTEAFF	TRBD1	few	TRBV2	TRBJ1-1
TGTGCCAGCAGCCAGGGGACAGGGGCGCAGGAGGTCGGTGGCTACACCTTC	CASSQGTGAQEVGGYTF	TRBD1	-	TRBV3-1	TRBJ1-2
TGTGCCAGCAGCTCCATCCAGACTAGCGGGATGGACAATGAGCAGTTCTTC	CASSSIQTSGMDNEQFF	TRBD2	-	TRBV7-6	TRBJ2-1
TGTGCCGGAGGGGAGGGAGATAATTCACCCCTCCACTTT	CAGGEGDNSPLHF	-	-	TRBV6-1	TRBJ1-6
TGTGCCAGTGGACTAGCGGGAGGGAACGAGCAGTACTTC	CASGLAGGNEQYF	TRBD2	few	TRBV6-1	TRBJ2-7
TGTGCCAGCAGCCTGGGACAAAGCTTCTATGGCTACACCTTC	CASSLGQSFYGYTF	-	few	TRBV12-3/TRBV12-4	TRBJ1-2
TGCAGTGCTAGAGAGGGCAGCGGGGATTACAATGAGCAGTTCTTC	CSAREGSGDYNEQFF	TRBD2	-	TRBV20-1	TRBJ2-1
TGTGCCAGCAGTGAGCGGACCTTTGGCTACACCTTC	CASSERTFGYTF	-	-	TRBV6-1	TRBJ1-2
TGTGCCAGCAGCGCTGCCGGGTACGAGCAGTACTTC	CASSAAGYEQYF	-	many	TRBV28	TRBJ2-7
TGTGCCAGCCCCAAGGAGGGGAACTATGGCTACACCTTC	CASPKEGNYGYTF	-	-	TRBV7-9	TRBJ1-2
TGTGCCAGCAGTGGTAGGCTAGCGGGGAATTACGAGCAGTACTTC	CASSGRLAGNYEQYF	TRBD2	-	TRBV6-2/TRBV6-3	TRBJ2-7
TGTGCCAGCAGCCAAGAACTAGCGGGAGGGCGCGTAAACATTCAGTACTTC	CASSQELAGGRVNIQYF	TRBD2	few	TRBV3-1	TRBJ2-4
TGTGCCAGCAGCTCACTTAGGGGGACTTCACCGGGATCAAAACTGTTTTTT	CASSSLRGTSPGSKLFF	-	few	TRBV11-2	TRBJ1-4
TGTGCCAGCAGTATGGGACAGTTAAAGCAGCCCCAGCATTTT	CASSMGQLKQPQHF	TRBD1	many	TRBV12-3/TRBV12-4	TRBJ1-5
TGTGCCAGCAGCGCCAGGGGTTGGAATGGCTACACCTTC	CASSARGWNGYTF	-	many	TRBV2	TRBJ1-2
TGCGCCAGCGGCACGAACCTACAGGGAGCAGACTACGAGCAGTACTTC	CASGTNLQGADYEQYF	-	-	TRBV5-1	TRBJ2-7
TGTGCCAGCAGCAGTACAAAGAACACTGAAGCTTTCTTT	CASSSTKNTEAFF	-	many	TRBV11-1	TRBJ1-1
TGTACCAGCAGTCCCGGGACATCCTACGAGCAGTACTTC	CTSSPGTSYEQYF	-	-	TRBV6-2/TRBV6-3	TRBJ2-7
TGTGCCAGTACTAACAGGGGCGGGAGCACAGATACGCAGTATTTT	CASTNRGGSTDTQYF	TRBD1	once	TRBV19	TRBJ2-3
TGCAGCGTTCTCACCGGGACACCGAACACTGAAGCTTTCTTT	CSVLTGTPNTEAFF	-	few	TRBV29-1	TRBJ1-1
TGTGCCAGCAGTTTAGCCTATGGGACGCAAACCTACGAGCAGTACTTC	CASSLAYGTQTYEQYF	-	-	TRBV12-3/TRBV12-4	TRBJ2-7
TGTGCCACCAGCAGAGAGCCGTTACGGGCAGACTACGAGCAGTACTTC	CATSREPLRADYEQYF	-	-	TRBV15	TRBJ2-7
TGCAGCGCAGTCGCGGCGGGGGCCAACGTCCTGACTTTC	CSAVAAGANVLTF	-	few	TRBV29-1	TRBJ2-6
TGCGCCAGCAGGCGGGAGGTTTCCGCAGATACGCAGTATTTT	CASRREVSADTQYF	TRBD2	few	TRBV5-1	TRBJ2-3
TGTGCCAGCAGTTCCGATCTAGCGGGAGTAGAGACCCAGTACTTC	CASSSDLAGVETQYF	TRBD2	many	TRBV12-3/TRBV12-4	TRBJ2-5
TGCAGCGTGACCGGGGTTCCCTACGAGCAGTACTTC	CSVTGVPYEQYF	-	-	TRBV29-1	TRBJ2-7
TGTGCCAGCAGCTCCTTCAAGCGGTGGGGCGAGACTGAAGCTTTCTTT	CASSSFKRWGETEAFF	-	few	TRBV7-2	TRBJ1-1
TGTGCCAGCAGCCCGGGAGACCGAGAGACCCAGTACTTC	CASSPGDRETQYF	-	-	TRBV7-3	TRBJ2-5
TGCGCCAGCAGCTCAGGATCAGGCGGCTACACCTTC	CASSSGSGGYTF	-	-	TRBV5-1	TRBJ1-2
TGCGCCAGCAGCTTGGTATCTCCTTCGATGAACACTGAAGCTTTCTTT	CASSLVSPSMNTEAFF	-	-	TRBV5-1	TRBJ1-1
TGTGCCAGCAGCCGAACCTGGACTAGCGGATACAATGAGCAGTTCTTC	CASSRTWTSGYNEQFF	TRBD2	-	TRBV11-2	TRBJ2-1
TGCAGTGCTAGAGATTTGGGGCAGCGGGACTTAGGAGATACGCAGTATTTT	CSARDLGQRDLGDTQYF	TRBD2	-	TRBV20-1	TRBJ2-3
TGTGCCAGCACCTCGGCGACAGGGAGAAACACTGAAGCTTTCTTT	CASTSATGRNTEAFF	TRBD1	many	TRBV28	TRBJ1-1
TGTGCCAGCAGTTTTAGGGCACCTAGCACAGATACGCAGTATTTT	CASSFRAPSTDTQYF	-	few	TRBV28	TRBJ2-3
TGTGCCAGCAGTAGGGACTTTATAGCCAAAAACATTCAGTACTTC	CASSRDFIAKNIQYF	-	-	TRBV6-2/TRBV6-3	TRBJ2-4
TGTGCCAGCAGTTTGGACAGGTTAACCTACGAGCAGTACTTC	CASSLDRLTYEQYF	TRBD1	few	TRBV28	TRBJ2-7
TGTGCCAGCAACTACAGGGGATTAAAGAACACTGAAGCTTTCTTT	CASNYRGLKNTEAFF	TRBD1	few	TRBV5-6	TRBJ1-1
TGTGCCAGCAGCCAAGATACGGGGGGCTTAGACTCCTACGAGCAGTACTTC	CASSQDTGGLDSYEQYF	-	once	TRBV7-2	TRBJ2-7
TGCAGTGCTACCAGACTAAGAGCGGGAGAGGCAGATACGCAGTATTTT	CSATRLRAGEADTQYF	TRBD2	-	TRBV20-1	TRBJ2-3
TGCGCCAGCAGTGAGAACAGGCAAAATTCACCCCTCCACTTT	CASSENRQNSPLHF	-	-	TRBV10-2	TRBJ1-6